Below, 26 T cell receptor beta chains from the same sample are listed, as sequenced in a study of metastatic and nonmetastatic thyroid tumors (dated by TCRdb to 2020 to 2022). Library construction relied on PCR. Sequencing was performed on an Illumina HiSeq 4000. Through fastp at Q25 and MiXCR, TCRdb rebuilt clones from the public reads, retaining in-frame beta chains. Within this sample are almost 70,000 clones, with about 14% of them counted one time only. The ten largest make up around 7% of the sample. No treatment had been received by any patient before thyroid surgery. Sequencing used blood. Receptors were obtained from a male donor with papillary thyroid cancer or a benign thyroid nodule (not recorded which). Some clones in this sample may be carry-over from other donors' samples.

This clone was detected ten times or more. This sequence joins TRBV6-4 and TRBJ2-1, with 8 nucleotides matching TRBD2. Unmatched junction bases numbered 3, after V lost 0 bases and J lost 5 bases. The germline CDR1 and CDR2 sequences are MRHNA and SNTAGT. This CDR3 comprises 15 residues. DNA for the CDR3: TGTGCCAGCAGTGACTCCCGGGGGGGTAACAATGAGCAGTTCTTC. Translating it yields CASSDSRGGNNEQFF.

V is TRBV13 and J is TRBJ2-2; 12 bases line up with TRBD2. The CDR3 is 17 residues long. With V trimmed by 2 bases and J by 4 bases, 5 bases remained unmatched. CDR1 is PRHDT, CDR2 FYEKMQ, per germline (reference sequence). In nucleotides, the CDR3 is TGTGCCAGCAGCTTACGTCTAGCGGGAGGGTTCACCGGGGAGCTGTTTTTT. Amino acids: CASSLRLAGGFTGELFF.

This clone showed up just a few times. One base away lies a much larger clone, so this may be a sequencing read error. The chain uses TRBV15 and TRBJ1-4, with no clear D. The germline V gene encodes CDR1 LNHNV and CDR2 YYDKDF (reference sequence). CDR3 length equals 12 residues. The CDR3 coding sequence is TGTGCCACCAGAAGAGTTAGTGAAAAACTGTTTTTT. It translates to CATRRVSEKLFF.

CDR3 in DNA: TGTGCCAGCAGCACCGGGACAGGGGTGATCAATGAGCAGTTCTTC. It translates to CASSTGTGVINEQFF. The chain has TRBV7-3 and TRBJ2-1; TRBD1 agrees at 10 bases. CDR1 SGHTA and CDR2 FQGTGA come from the germline V gene. V lost 5 bases, J lost 6 bases, and 7 bases stayed unmatched. CDR3 size: 15 residues.

With regard to this clone: The junction shows a germline mismatch at one end, possibly a read error. The gene calls are TRBV5-6 and TRBJ1-1; D gene ambiguous. The CDR3 consists of 15 residues. From germline, CDR1 is SGHDT and CDR2 YYEEEE. The CDR3, as DNA: TGTGTCAGCAGCCACGACATGGGAGTGGCAACTGAAGCTTTCTTT. Translated: CVSSHDMGVATEAFF. The full variable domain, rest sourced from reference TRBV5-6 and TRBJ1-1, is DAGVTQSPTHLIKTRGQQVTLRCSPKSGHDTVSWYQQALGQGPQFIFQYYEEEERQRGNFPDRFSGHQFPNYSSELNVNALLLGDSALYLCVSSHDMGVATEAFFGQGTRLTVV.

The CDR3, as DNA: TGCAGTGCTAGAGATCTGCAGGGGGAGATTTCACCCCTCCACTTT. Translated: CSARDLQGEISPLHF. The rearrangement uses TRBV20-1 and TRBJ1-6; 7 bases agree with TRBD1. V trimming: 0 bases; J trimming: 9 bases; junction bases outside the gene matches: 8. CDR3 size: 15 residues. CDR1 is DFQATT, CDR2 SNEGSKA, per germline (reference sequence).

This clone occurred many times. This rearrangement joins TRBV5-8 to TRBJ1-4, with D hard to call. The CDR3 has 18 residues. V gave up 0 bases and J gave up 0 bases, with 15 bases separating them. Germline V gene data show CDR1 as SGHTS and CDR2 as YDEGEE. The CDR3 region has the DNA TGTGCCAGCAGCTTGGCCGGGCAGAGTTTCGCAACTAATGAAAAACTGTTTTTT. Its protein product is CASSLAGQSFATNEKLFF.

This clone was counted ten times or more. The J gene is TRBJ2-2, the V gene TRBV27, with D maybe TRBD1 (5 bases). Germline V lookup: CDR1 MNHEY, CDR2 SMNVEV (reference sequence). V shed 4 bases and J shed 5 bases, with 20 bases lying between them. This CDR3 contains 17 residues. The CDR3 sequence: CASSSTPPGQTTGELFF. The CDR3 region has the DNA TGTGCCAGCAGTTCCACACCCCCCGGACAAACTACCGGGGAGCTGTTTTTT.

This clone was observed a few times. The genes are TRBV19 and TRBJ2-5; tentatively, D is TRBD2 (5 bases). CDR1 is LNHDA, CDR2 SQIVND, per germline (reference sequence). CDR3 length: 14 residues. V was cut by 7 bases and J by 1 base, with 13 bases left in between. In DNA form, the CDR3 reads TGTGCCAGTAACCACGGAGGCCGCCAAGAGACCCAGTACTTC. Its translation: CASNHGGRQETQYF. Complete variable domain (other parts from reference TRBV19 and TRBJ2-5): DGGITQSPKYLFRKEGQNVTLSCEQNLNHDAMYWYRQDPGQGLRLIYYSQIVNDFQKGDIAEGYSVSREKKESFPLTVTSAQKNPTAFYLCASNHGGRQETQYFGPGTRLLVL.

This clone was found many times. J is TRBJ2-3 and V is TRBV5-1; D not resolved. The CDR3 sequence is 14 residues long. V was trimmed by 4 bases and J by 0 bases, leaving 9 bases between them. Per the germline V gene, CDR1 is SGHRS and CDR2 is YFSETQ. The CDR3 is CASSMGPSTDTQYF. CDR3 sequence (DNA): TGCGCCAGCAGCATGGGCCCCAGCACAGATACGCAGTATTTT. The variable domain in full, completed from reference TRBV5-1 and TRBJ2-3, reads KAGVTQTPRYLIKTRGQQVTLSCSPISGHRSVSWYQQTPGQGLQFLFEYFSETQRNKGNFPGRFSGRQFSNSRSEMNVSTLELGDSALYLCASSMGPSTDTQYFGPGTRLTVL.

This clone was found many times. The chain employs TRBV7-3 and TRBJ2-3; TRBD2 is a possible D gene (6 bases). V was pared by 0 bases and J by 1 base, with 8 bases between. Per the germline V gene, CDR1 is SGHTA and CDR2 is FQGTGA. The CDR3 length is 15 residues. The CDR3 DNA sequence: TGTGCCAGCAGCTTAACGGCTAGCGGCACAGATACGCAGTATTTT. This translates into CASSLTASGTDTQYF.

This clone rates as medium-sized. The V gene is TRBV27, the J gene TRBJ2-1; 8 bases are shared with TRBD2. Trimming took 7 bases from V and 0 from J; bases not matched to a gene: 14. This CDR3 spans 18 amino acids. Per germline, CDR1 MNHEY and CDR2 SMNVEV (reference sequence). The CDR3 loop is CASKGSRTSGYSYNEQFF. In DNA, the CDR3 is TGTGCCAGCAAAGGGAGTCGAACTAGCGGATACTCCTACAATGAGCAGTTCTTC.

In its sample, this clone was seen many times. The chain is built from TRBV20-1 and TRBJ2-1, with D tentatively TRBD2 (5 bases). The length of the CDR3 is 15 residues. Trimming took off 2 bases at V and 0 bases at J, with 11 bases between the two ends. Looked up from germline, CDR1 is DFQATT and CDR2 is SNEGSKA (reference sequence). This chain's CDR3 is CSARMFSGSYNEQFF. The CDR3 DNA is TGCAGTGCTAGAATGTTCAGCGGCTCCTACAATGAGCAGTTCTTC.

This clone was seen repeatedly, ten times or more. This chain links TRBV20-1 with TRBJ1-1; tentative D call: TRBD1 (6 bases). Germline lookup yields CDR1 DFQATT and CDR2 SNEGSKA (reference sequence). Trimming pared 3 bases from V and 0 bases from J, leaving 11 bases between. The CDR3 is made up of 14 amino acids. CDR3 in amino acids: CSASGGRVNTEAFF. The DNA of the CDR3 is TGCAGTGCTAGTGGGGGGCGGGTGAACACTGAAGCTTTCTTT.

This clone was detected only a few times. The V gene is TRBV28, the J gene TRBJ2-1, with D possibly being TRBD1 (6 bases). The germline gives CDR1 MDHEN, CDR2 SYDVKM. The CDR3 runs to 12 residues. Trimming removed 8 bases from V and 9 bases from J, with 14 bases in between. The CDR3, as DNA: TGTGCCAGCGAGGGGGAGTCTTTTGAGCAGTTCTTC. Protein sequence: CASEGESFEQFF.

This clone was counted ten times or more. The rearrangement uses TRBV9 and TRBJ1-1; the D gene is possibly TRBD1 (5 bases). Trimming stripped 1 base from V and 4 bases from J, with 14 bases between. The CDR3 is made up of 15 amino acids. CDR1 and CDR2 (germline): SGDLS, YYNGEE. As DNA, the CDR3 is TGTGCCAGCAGCGTACAGGGAAGGTCAATCACTGAAGCTTTCTTT. Its protein is CASSVQGRSITEAFF.

This clone has only a few counts. Possible read error: a much larger clone is one base away. The chain joins TRBV10-2 to TRBJ2-5; D tentatively reads TRBD1 or TRBD2 (5 bases each). Germline CDR1 reads WSHSY; CDR2 reads SAAADI. This CDR3 comprises 13 residues. Written as DNA, the CDR3 is TGCGCCAGCAGTGCTACAGTACTGGGGACCAAGTACTTC. Translation: CASSATVLGTKYF.

The gene calls are TRBV20-1 and TRBJ1-5; 9 nucleotides match TRBD1. Trimming cost V 1 base and J 2 bases; bases outside gene matches: 3. CDR3 size: 15 residues. Germline CDR1 reads DFQATT; CDR2 reads SNEGSKA (reference sequence). CDR3 protein: CSARGDRAGNQPQHF. The CDR3 DNA reads TGCAGTGCTAGAGGGGACAGGGCCGGCAATCAGCCCCAGCATTTT.

This clone has more than one count but fewer than ten. A read error is possible here, since a much larger clone lies one base away. Other DNA sequences of this sample code for an identical CDR3. The rearrangement links TRBV30 to TRBJ1-1, with no clear D. CDR1 is GTSNPN and CDR2 is SVGIG in the germline V gene (reference sequence). The CDR3 totals 13 residues. The DNA of the CDR3 is TGCGCCTGGAGTGTACTGGGAAACACTGAAGCTTTCTTT. Translating gives CAWSVLGNTEAFF.

About this clone itself: Being one base from a much bigger clone, this may be a read error. This rearrangement joins TRBV7-8 to TRBJ2-3; D uncertain. Germline CDR1 and CDR2: SGHVS and FQNEAQ. The CDR3 has 12 residues. V was trimmed by 6 bases and J by 4 bases, leaving 8 bases between them. CDR3 bases: TGTGCCAGCAGACCCGTCCCAGATACGCAGTATTTT. It codes for CASRPVPDTQYF. Full variable domain (remainder filled in from reference TRBV7-8 and TRBJ2-3): GAGVSQSPRYKVAKRGQDVALRCDPISGHVSLFWYQQALGQGPEFLTYFQNEAQLDKSGLPSDRFFAERPEGSVSTLKIQRTQQEDSAVYLCASRPVPDTQYFGPGTRLTVL.

This clone was seen a few times. The CDR3 sequence: CASSLKLTGIYEQYF. DNA for the CDR3: TGTGCCAGCAGCCTGAAACTGACAGGGATCTACGAGCAGTACTTC. The chain recombines TRBV3-1 with TRBJ2-7; 7 bases fit TRBD1. Germline CDR1 and CDR2: LGHDT and YNNKEL (reference sequence). With 4 bases clipped from V and 3 bases from J, the junction kept 9 bases outside the gene matches. CDR3 length: 15 residues.

This clone came up a few times. The chain has TRBV28 and TRBJ1-1; a possible D gene is TRBD1 (6 bases). Trimming removed 1 base at V and 4 bases at J, with 10 bases between. Looked up from germline, CDR1 is MDHEN and CDR2 is SYDVKM. The length of the CDR3 is 14 residues. The CDR3 nucleotides are TGTGCCAGCAGTTTATTACAGGGAGCCACTGAAGCTTTCTTT. Protein: CASSLLQGATEAFF.

This sequence joins TRBV19 and TRBJ2-5; D not resolved. V lost 1 base and J 4 bases, leaving 10 bases between the germline ends. The germline V gene has CDR1 LNHDA and CDR2 SQIVND (reference sequence). The CDR3 length is 14 residues. CDR3 sequence (DNA): TGTGCCAGTAGTATAGTAGGCAGTGGAGAGACCCAGTACTTC. Protein sequence: CASSIVGSGETQYF.

In this sample, this clone turned up once. This rearrangement joins TRBV7-2 to TRBJ2-1; tentatively, D is TRBD2 (5 bases). This CDR3 comprises 14 residues. Germline values: CDR1 SGHTA, CDR2 FQGNSA. Trimming shortened V by 7 bases and J by 4 bases, and 14 bases separated the two germline ends. In nucleotides, the CDR3 is TGTGCCAGCATCCCGGCGACTATATACAATGAGCAGTTCTTC. Amino acids: CASIPATIYNEQFF.

There are many counts of this clone. The CDR3 loop reads CASSHGLPPDEQYV. In nucleotides, the CDR3 is TGTGCCAGCAGCCACGGACTACCGCCGGATGAGCAGTACGTC. The chain links TRBV12-1 to TRBJ2-7; TRBD2 is the table's D call, not checked against the DNA. TRBV12-1 counts as a pseudogene. The CDR3 length is 14 residues.

Regarding this clone: The junction departs from germline at one end; a sequencing error may be responsible. The chain employs TRBV28 and TRBJ1-2; 7 bases match TRBD1. The CDR3 sequence is 14 residues long. Germline values: CDR1 MDHEN, CDR2 SYDVKM. The DNA for the CDR3 is TGTTCCAGCAGTCTCATGCGAGGGGGCAATGGCTACACCTTC. Encoded protein: CSSSLMRGGNGYTF.